The 32 T cell receptor beta chains presented below share a single source sample, sequenced in a study of T cell repertoires in cytomegalovirus infection. TCRdb analysed the reads with MiXCR anew, one entry per CDR3 protein. The data show some 940,000 distinct CDR3 sequences, roughly a third seen once. The antigens for these receptors are not known. Sequencing used cultured CD8+ T cells from PBMCs, obtained from culture after CMV antigen stimulation. Receptors originate from a human donor in good health (CMV status not recorded). Some clones in this sample may be carry-over from other donors' samples.

The V call is TRBV6-5, the J call TRBJ2-7, with D unresolved. Germline CDR1 MNHEY, CDR2 SVGAGI. The V end lost 6 bases, the J end lost 2 bases, and 14 bases lay between the germline ends. CDR3 size: 14 residues. CDR3 nucleotides: TGTGCCAGCAGCCCCGACGAGGTAGCCTACGAGCAGTACTTC. It is translated as CASSPDEVAYEQYF.

This clonotype has only a few counts. The rearrangement links TRBV29-1 to TRBJ1-2; D might be TRBD1 (5 bases). V was clipped by 5 bases and J by 0 bases, with 10 bases between them. The CDR3 is 13 residues long. Per germline, CDR1 SQVTM and CDR2 ANQGSEA. CDR3 in DNA: TGCAGCGTTAAGGGGACCCCTAACTATGGCTACACCTTC. This encodes CSVKGTPNYGYTF. The whole variable domain, filled in from reference TRBV29-1 and TRBJ1-2, reads SAVISQKPSRDICQRGTSLTIQCQVDSQVTMMFWYRQQPGQSLTLIATANQGSEATYESGFVIDKFPISRPNLTFSTLTVSNMSPEDSSIYLCSVKGTPNYGYTFGSGTRLTVV.

This sequence joins TRBV5-4 and TRBJ1-4; TRBD1 matches at 9 bases. With V trimmed by 4 bases and J by 6 bases, 4 bases remained unmatched. Germline-derived CDR1 and CDR2 are SGHNT and YYREEE (reference sequence). The CDR3 loop spans 14 amino acids. CDR3 region: CASSVGQGYEKLFF. Here the CDR3 DNA reads TGTGCCAGCAGCGTGGGACAGGGCTATGAAAAACTGTTTTTT.

This chain connects TRBV6-2 or TRBV6-3 to TRBJ2-7, with D perhaps matching TRBD1 (6 bases). The V gene's germline CDR1 is MNHEY and CDR2 SVGEGT. Deletions cut 2 bases from V and 2 bases from J, with 16 bases between. The CDR3 totals 16 residues. The DNA for the CDR3 is TGTGCCAGCAGTTACGGAGGAGAACAGGGCACCTACGAGCAGTACTTC. Translation: CASSYGGEQGTYEQYF.

The V gene is TRBV19, the J gene TRBJ2-2, with TRBD2 as a possible D gene (5 bases). This CDR3 comprises 12 residues. Germline V gene sequence: CDR1 LNHDA, CDR2 SQIVND (reference sequence). The V end lost 7 bases, the J end lost 7 bases, and 10 bases lay between the germline ends. The CDR3 DNA is TGTGCCAGTATGGCGGGCGGCGGGGAGCTGTTTTTT. This gives the protein CASMAGGGELFF.

The gene calls are TRBV27 and TRBJ1-6; no firm D call. CDR3 length: 13 amino acids. The germline CDR1 and CDR2 sequences are MNHEY and SMNVEV (reference sequence). The germline V and J ends were trimmed by 3 bases and 9 bases, with 9 bases remaining between them. The CDR3, as DNA: TGTGCCAGCAGTTTGGAGCCTACTTCACCCCTCCACTTT. Translation gives CASSLEPTSPLHF.

With respect to this clonotype: A much more abundant neighbour one base away suggests this may be a read error. V is TRBV7-2 and J is TRBJ1-2; 7 nucleotides match TRBD1. V trimming: 3 bases; J trimming: 7 bases; junction bases outside the gene matches: 11. The CDR3 is 15 residues long. Germline V lookup: CDR1 SGHTA, CDR2 FQGNSA. In DNA form, the CDR3 reads TGTGCCAGCAGCTTTTGGGAGGGGGCGCCGGTTGGCTACACCTTC. It translates to CASSFWEGAPVGYTF.

The chain recombines TRBV6-2 or TRBV6-3 with TRBJ1-5; D gene uncertain. Trimming stripped 5 bases from V and 3 bases from J, with 11 bases between. The germline gives CDR1 MNHEY, CDR2 SVGEGT. The CDR3 has 14 amino acids. CDR3 amino acids: CASSLPGINQPQHF. In nucleotides, the CDR3 is TGTGCCAGCAGTCTTCCGGGGATCAATCAGCCCCAGCATTTT.

This chain uses TRBV15 with TRBJ1-5; 7 positions agree with TRBD1. Trimming removed 4 bases from V and 5 bases from J; junction bases left unmatched: 8. The CDR3 has 15 amino acids. Germline CDR1 is LNHNV and CDR2 is YYDKDF (reference sequence). The CDR3 reads CATSIDRVGHQPQHF. As DNA, the CDR3 is TGTGCCACCAGCATAGACAGGGTGGGGCATCAGCCCCAGCATTTT.

Written as DNA, the CDR3 is TGTGCCAGCAGTTTACTGGGGGGGGGAGAGACCCAGTACTTC. The encoded protein is CASSLLGGGETQYF. The chain has TRBV28 and TRBJ2-5, with 7 bases that match TRBD2. CDR1 and CDR2 from the germline V gene are MDHEN and SYDVKM. V lost 2 bases and J lost 4; bases outside the gene matches: 4. The length of the CDR3 is 14 residues. Using reference TRBV28 and TRBJ2-5 for the parts outside the CDR3, the full variable domain is DVKVTQSSRYLVKRTGEKVFLECVQDMDHENMFWYRQDPGLGLRLIYFSYDVKMKEKGDIPEGYSVSREKKERFSLILESASTNQTSMYLCASSLLGGGETQYFGPGTRLLVL.

This clonotype was seen a few times. The rearrangement joins TRBV4-1 to TRBJ1-5; D is unresolved. The CDR3 is made up of 15 amino acids. The V end was cut by 0 bases, the J end by 4 bases, with 10 bases between. The germline CDR1 and CDR2 sequences are MGHRA and YSYEKL. The DNA for the CDR3 is TGCGCCAGCAGCCAAGAACGGCCGACTAATCAGCCCCAGCATTTT. Its protein is CASSQERPTNQPQHF.

The V call is TRBV7-3, the J call TRBJ1-2; D is unclear. Germline V lookup: CDR1 SGHTA, CDR2 FQGTGA. The CDR3 length is 14 residues. Trimming shortened V by 2 bases and J by 3 bases, and 10 bases separated the two germline ends. Here the CDR3 reads CASSLGFQDYGYTF. CDR3 coding DNA: TGTGCCAGCAGCTTAGGTTTCCAGGACTATGGCTACACCTTC.

This clonotype occurred many times. V and J are TRBV7-2 and TRBJ2-3; perhaps TRBD1 as D (7 bases). With 7 bases removed from V and 2 bases from J, the gap between germline ends came to 19 bases. The CDR3 totals 16 residues. Germline assignment: CDR1 SGHTA and CDR2 FQGNSA. CDR3 coding DNA: TGTGCCAGCACCCTAGGGGGCGGGGTATTCACAGATACGCAGTATTTT. It codes for CASTLGGGVFTDTQYF.

The chain recombines TRBV27 with TRBJ2-1; 11 bases match TRBD1. Germline CDR1 is MNHEY and CDR2 is SMNVEV (reference sequence). CDR3 length: 15 amino acids. V gave up 5 bases and J gave up 7 bases; unmatched junction bases: 7. As DNA, the CDR3 is TGTGCCAGCAGTCCCCGGGACAGGGGGTCGAATGAGCAGTTCTTC. Its protein product is CASSPRDRGSNEQFF.

This clonotype came up a few times. The CDR3 DNA is TGTGCCAAAACAACCGGGACAGGGTTTTCACCCCTCCACTTT. It codes for CAKTTGTGFSPLHF. The rearrangement uses TRBV10-3 and TRBJ1-6; 9 bases align to TRBD1. Germline-derived CDR1 and CDR2 are ENHRY and SYGVKD. This CDR3 is 14 amino acids long. Trimming took 10 bases from V and 9 from J; bases not matched to a gene: 10.

The chain recombines TRBV27 with TRBJ1-1; D gene ambiguous. CDR3 length: 13 residues. Germline V gene lookup returns CDR1 MNHEY and CDR2 SMNVEV (reference sequence). Trimming removed 2 bases from V and 4 bases from J, with 8 bases in between. For the CDR3, the DNA is TGTGCCAGCAGTTTAATGCGAGGCACTGAAGCTTTCTTT. Translation: CASSLMRGTEAFF.

This clonotype was detected only a few times. The rearrangement uses TRBV25-1 and TRBJ1-4; 7 bases agree with TRBD1. J gave up 7 bases and V 3 bases, and 8 bases lay outside the gene matches. Germline V CDR1 and CDR2: MGHDK, SYGVNS. This CDR3 has 15 amino acids. CDR3 DNA: TGTGCCAGCAGTGACCCCCGTGACAGGGTTGAAAAACTGTTTTTT. Translating it yields CASSDPRDRVEKLFF.

The chain links TRBV5-1 to TRBJ2-1, with TRBD1 identical over 8 bases. The CDR3 has 15 residues. After removal of 5 bases from V and 3 bases from J, the junction contained 7 bases not matched to a gene. Germline V lookup: CDR1 SGHRS, CDR2 YFSETQ. Here the CDR3 reads CASSLQGEVYNEQFF. The CDR3 nucleotides read TGCGCCAGCAGTTTACAGGGGGAAGTCTACAATGAGCAGTTCTTC.

This clonotype was seen just once. The chain has TRBV6-8 and TRBJ1-2; tentative D call: TRBD1 (5 bases). V was trimmed by 5 bases and J by 3 bases, leaving 22 bases between them. The CDR3 consists of 17 residues. In germline, CDR1 is MNHGY, CDR2 SAAAGT. CDR3 sequence (DNA): TGTGCCAGCAGTCGTCGGGGGAGCGGGGGAACCTACTATGGCTACACCTTC. It translates to CASSRRGSGGTYYGYTF.

This clonotype was detected many times. The chain is built from TRBV7-2 and TRBJ2-5; D may be TRBD1 or TRBD2 (5 bases each). Germline CDR1 SGHTA, CDR2 FQGNSA. This CDR3 is built from 16 residues. Between the trimmed V and J ends, which lost 1 base and 2 bases, there was a span of 14 bases. This CDR3 is CASSLGLGGQQETQYF. CDR3 bases: TGTGCCAGCAGCTTAGGCCTTGGGGGTCAACAAGAGACCCAGTACTTC.

The V call is TRBV12-3 or TRBV12-4, the J call TRBJ2-2, with 7 bases identical to TRBD2. After removal of 5 bases from V and 6 bases from J, the junction contained 12 bases not matched to a gene. This CDR3 region has 16 residues. This CDR3 reads CASSVGLESGAGELFF. CDR3 DNA sequence: TGTGCCAGCAGTGTCGGACTAGAAAGCGGGGCCGGGGAGCTGTTTTTT.

This clonotype was counted many times. The chain uses TRBV7-6 and TRBJ1-1; 8 nucleotides match TRBD1. The germline V gene encodes CDR1 SGHVS and CDR2 FNYEAQ. V gave up 4 bases and J gave up 0 bases; unmatched junction bases: 4. The CDR3 totals 15 residues. The DNA for the CDR3 is TGTGCCAGCAGCTCACCAGGGGGCTTGAACACTGAAGCTTTCTTT. Its protein is CASSSPGGLNTEAFF.

This sequence joins TRBV10-3 and TRBJ1-1; no firm D call. This CDR3 contains 14 residues. Germline assignment: CDR1 ENHRY and CDR2 SYGVKD. V was shortened by 2 bases and J by 3 bases, with 10 bases between the two germline ends. CDR3 in amino acids: CAISEKGADTEAFF. Written as DNA, the CDR3 is TGTGCCATCAGTGAGAAAGGAGCGGACACTGAAGCTTTCTTT.

V is TRBV2 and J is TRBJ2-1; perhaps D is TRBD1 or TRBD2 (6 bases each). Germline CDR1 reads SNHLY; CDR2 reads FYNNEI. CDR3 length equals 13 residues. The CDR3, as DNA: TGTCTTTCCGAGGGGGGCTCCTACAATGAGCAGTTCTTC. This sequence encodes CLSEGGSYNEQFF.

The gene calls are TRBV6-4 and TRBJ1-2; a possible D gene is TRBD1 (6 bases). This CDR3 contains 16 residues. Trimming stripped 5 bases from V and 2 bases from J, with 18 bases between. CDR1 is MRHNA and CDR2 is SNTAGT in the germline V gene. Here the CDR3 DNA reads TGTGCCAGCAGTCCCCGCTTGACAGGACTCAACTATGGCTACACCTTC. Residues: CASSPRLTGLNYGYTF.

In this sample, this clonotype turned up a few times. This sequence joins TRBV7-6 and TRBJ2-1; unclear D gene. Trimming removed 0 bases from V and 12 bases from J, with 12 bases in between. Per the germline V gene, CDR1 is SGHVS and CDR2 is FNYEAQ. The CDR3 covers 13 residues. CDR3 loop: CASSLANTVGQFF. The CDR3, as DNA: TGTGCCAGCAGCTTAGCGAACACGGTCGGGCAGTTCTTC.

The V call is TRBV7-9, the J call TRBJ2-1; D is perhaps TRBD2 (5 bases). Between the trimmed V and J ends, which lost 3 bases and 3 bases, there was a span of 9 bases. This CDR3 region has 14 residues. From germline, CDR1 is SEHNR and CDR2 FQNEAQ (reference sequence). CDR3 sequence reads: CASSFRRDYNEQFF. The CDR3 DNA is TGTGCCAGCAGCTTTAGACGGGACTACAATGAGCAGTTCTTC.

This chain joins TRBV2 and TRBJ1-5; D remains unclear. This CDR3 comprises 14 residues. V lost 4 bases, J lost 0 bases, and 7 bases lay in between. Looked up from germline, CDR1 is SNHLY and CDR2 is FYNNEI. CDR3 loop: CASSADYSNQPQHF. The CDR3, as DNA: TGTGCCAGCAGTGCTGATTATAGCAATCAGCCCCAGCATTTT.

V is TRBV4-1 and J is TRBJ2-7, with TRBD1 identical over 9 bases. The CDR3 sequence is 14 residues long. The germline V gene has CDR1 MGHRA and CDR2 YSYEKL. The ends lost 5 bases at V and 4 bases at J; junction bases unmatched: 6. The CDR3 sequence: CASSFTGQGYEQYF. CDR3 DNA sequence: TGCGCCAGCAGCTTTACGGGACAGGGATACGAGCAGTACTTC.

There are a few counts of this clonotype. The V gene is TRBV20-1, the J gene TRBJ2-7; maybe TRBD2 (5 bases). Looked up from germline, CDR1 is DFQATT and CDR2 is SNEGSKA (reference sequence). The CDR3 covers 14 residues. The germline V and J ends were trimmed by 7 bases and 0 bases, with 16 bases remaining between them. The CDR3 DNA reads TGCAGTGTTCCGAAGAGCGGAAGCTCCTACGAGCAGTACTTC. Amino acids: CSVPKSGSSYEQYF.

The chain's CDR3 is CAAPHSTDTQYF. The CDR3 DNA is TGTGCCGCTCCCCACAGCACAGATACGCAGTATTTT. The rearrangement uses TRBV7-6 and TRBJ2-3; the D is unclear. V was trimmed by 11 bases and J by 0 bases, leaving 9 bases between them. The CDR3 runs 12 residues. From germline, CDR1 is SGHVS and CDR2 FNYEAQ.

CDR3: CASTLRARDRSPLHF. As DNA, the CDR3 is TGTGCCAGCACCCTCCGGGCCAGGGATCGATCACCCCTCCACTTT. J is TRBJ1-6 and V is TRBV6-1; the D gene is possibly TRBD1 (5 bases). V lost 7 bases, J lost 10 bases, and 20 bases lay in between. There are 15 residues in the CDR3. CDR1 and CDR2 (germline): MNHNS, SASEGT.